A selection of T cell receptor beta chains follows, all from one sample in a study of shared clonotypes between healthy human individuals. TCRdb keeps only in-frame clones here, not all; method: immunoSEQ multiplex PCR. The sample carries a few million clones, around 95% recorded once. Material: naive CD4+ T cells sorted from blood. The receptors stem from a man in his late teens or twenties in good health. CDR3s include the opening cysteine and the closing phenylalanine or tryptophan. D genes are given only for firm matches. Rows may omit the clone size; those that give it use once, few, many or a size class.

clone_size j_call v_call cdr3_length d_call cdr3_nt cdr3_aa
. TRBJ1-1 TRBV7-2 14 TRBD1 TGTGCCACTTCGACAGGGGGCACATGGACTGAAGCTTTCTTT CATSTGGTWTEAFF
. TRBJ2-7 TRBV7-2 15 . TGTGCCAGCAGCTTATACTGGACTCCGACCTACGAGCAGTACTTC CASSLYWTPTYEQYF
. TRBJ1-2 TRBV9 14 TRBD1 TGTGCCAGCAGCGCAGACAGGGGGCTTTTTGGCTACACCTTC CASSADRGLFGYTF
. TRBJ2-1 TRBV4-1 15 . TGCGCCAGCAGCCAAGAAGACCGGACTTACAATGAGCAGTTCTTC CASSQEDRTYNEQFF
. TRBJ2-3 TRBV30 12 . TGTGCCTGGAACTTCGTGGGAGATACGCAGTATTTT CAWNFVGDTQYF
. TRBJ2-4 TRBV28 15 . TGTGCCAGCAGTTTATACGGGAAGCCCAAAAACATTCAGTACTTC CASSLYGKPKNIQYF
. TRBJ2-6 TRBV19 17 . TGTGCCAGTACCGATGGGGGACACCAATCTGGGGCCAACGTCCTGACTTTC CASTDGGHQSGANVLTF
. TRBJ2-7 TRBV28 11 . TGTGCCAGCAGTTTTCTGGACGAGCAGTACTTC CASSFLDEQYF
once TRBJ2-1 TRBV7-2 16 TRBD2 TGTGCCAGCAGCTTATACGGCGGGAGGGCCTACAATGAGCAGTTCTTC CASSLYGGRAYNEQFF
. TRBJ2-5 TRBV5-6 17 . TGTGCCAGCAGCTCCGCGGGATCCGGGAACAGGGTGGAGACCCAGTACTTC CASSSAGSGNRVETQYF
. TRBJ1-4 TRBV6-6 13 . TGTGCCAGCTCCAGGGTGGCGTATGAAAAACTGTTTTTT CASSRVAYEKLFF
. TRBJ1-2 TRBV10-3 13 . TGTGCCATCAGTGAAGGGGGATCGGGTGGCTACACCTTC CAISEGGSGGYTF
. TRBJ2-2 TRBV12-5 18 TRBD1 TGTGCTAGTGGTTTAACTTCAAAGGACAGGGCGCACACCGGGGAGCTGTTTTTT CASGLTSKDRAHTGELFF
. TRBJ1-1 TRBV6-5 14 . TGTGCCAGCACCGTTACCCCCACGAACACTGAAGCTTTCTTT CASTVTPTNTEAFF
once TRBJ1-2 TRBV7-9 14 . TGTGCCAGCACCCCAGTTACCGTGAGCTATGGCTACACCTTC CASTPVTVSYGYTF
. TRBJ2-7 TRBV11-3 15 TRBD2 TGTGCCAGCAGCCCAGGCGGCCCGGGGGGCTACGAGCAGTACTTC CASSPGGPGGYEQYF
. TRBJ2-7 TRBV4-3 19 TRBD2 TGCGCCAGCAGCCAAGTGGGGACTAGCGGGAGAGGCCCAACCTACGAGCAGTACTTC CASSQVGTSGRGPTYEQYF
once TRBJ2-7 TRBV7-2 15 . TGTGCCAGCAGCCTAGACGTCGGTCCATCCTACGAGCAGTACTTC CASSLDVGPSYEQYF
. TRBJ1-2 TRBV5-1 14 . TGCGCCAGCAGCTTGGCGCTGACGCAGGACGGCTACACCTTC CASSLALTQDGYTF
. TRBJ2-7 TRBV19 15 . TGTGCCAGTAGTATAGATTTCACCCGGGGGCACGAGCAGTACTTC CASSIDFTRGHEQYF
once TRBJ1-5 TRBV6-1 15 TRBD1 TGTGCCAGTCGACAGGGTCCATATAGCAATCAGCCCCAGCATTTT CASRQGPYSNQPQHF
. TRBJ2-7 TRBV6-5 15 TRBD1 TGTGCCAGCAGAGCGGGACAGGGGGAGACCTACGAGCAGTACTTC CASRAGQGETYEQYF
. TRBJ2-1 TRBV5-4 15 . TGTGCCAGCAGCTTGGATCCAGCGCGTAAGGGTGAGCAGTTCTTC CASSLDPARKGEQFF
once TRBJ2-7 TRBV19 15 . TGTGCCAGTAGTAGAGTAGGGACTGAAACCTACGAGCAGTACTTC CASSRVGTETYEQYF
once TRBJ1-1 TRBV30 13 TRBD1 TGTGCCTGGAGTTTCACAGGGGGAATTGAAGCTTTCTTT CAWSFTGGIEAFF
. TRBJ2-7 TRBV5-6 16 . TGTGCCAGCAGCCCCAGCCCCGACAGGCGAGCCTACGAGCAGTACTTC CASSPSPDRRAYEQYF
once TRBJ1-6 TRBV7-2 15 . TGTGCCAGCAGCTTAGAGGGGGGATCGAATTCACCCCTCCACTTT CASSLEGGSNSPLHF
. TRBJ1-2 TRBV6-6 14 TRBD1 TGTGCCAGCAGTGGCCCGACAGGGAATGATGGCTACACCTTC CASSGPTGNDGYTF
. TRBJ2-1 TRBV19 18 . TGTGCCAGTAGCGTCACAGGATCTAGCGACTTTTCTTACAATGAGCAGTTCTTC CASSVTGSSDFSYNEQFF
. TRBJ2-4 TRBV27 15 . TGTGCCAGCAGTTCCGGACAGCTAGCCAAAAACATTCAGTACTTC CASSSGQLAKNIQYF
once TRBJ2-4 TRBV25-1 15 TRBD1 TGTGCCAGCAGGGAAGACAGGGGAGCCAAAAACATTCAGTACTTC CASREDRGAKNIQYF
. TRBJ2-7 TRBV5-8 16 . TGTGCCAGCAGCTCTTCCTCGTGGGACCCGCACTACGAGCAGTACTTC CASSSSSWDPHYEQYF
. TRBJ2-3 TRBV10-3 13 . TGTGCCATCGGGGGGACTGCCACAGATACGCAGTATTTT CAIGGTATDTQYF
. TRBJ1-2 TRBV6-6 15 TRBD1 TGTGCCAGCAGTTCGGGAGGACAGGGGAACTATGGCTACACCTTC CASSSGGQGNYGYTF
. TRBJ2-3 TRBV9 15 . TGTGCCAGCAGCGCAGGGGAAGGTCCAAGTTATACGCAGTATTTT CASSAGEGPSYTQYF
. TRBJ2-3 TRBV14 12 . TGTGCCAGCAGCGCTAACCCAGATACGCAGTATTTT CASSANPDTQYF
. TRBJ1-6 TRBV4-1 19 . TGCGCCAGCAGCCAAGATATGATCGGTACAGCCACCGATAATTCACCCCTCCACTTT CASSQDMIGTATDNSPLHF
. TRBJ1-2 TRBV5-4 15 . TGTGCCAGCAGCTTGGCCGGGGGAATGGGCTATGGCTACACCTTC CASSLAGGMGYGYTF
. TRBJ2-7 TRBV7-2 16 TRBD2 TGTGCCAGCAGCTTAGGGGTAGCGGGATCGGGCTACGAGCAGTACTTC CASSLGVAGSGYEQYF
. TRBJ2-7 TRBV5-1 14 . TGCGCCAGCAGCTTGAGAACAGAAAACTACGAGCAGTACTTC CASSLRTENYEQYF
once TRBJ1-4 TRBV5-1 14 TRBD1 TGCGCCAGCAGCTTAGGACAGGGTTATGAAAAACTGTTTTTT CASSLGQGYEKLFF
. TRBJ2-1 TRBV19 11 . TGTGCCAGTAGTGCACGATCCGAGCAGTTCTTC CASSARSEQFF
. TRBJ2-1 TRBV25-1 15 TRBD2 TGTGCCAGCAGTTCGACTAGCGGGGGATACAATGAGCAGTTCTTC CASSSTSGGYNEQFF
. TRBJ2-3 TRBV1 15 . TGCACCAGCAGCCATGGACTAGCGTCCACAGATACGCAGTATTTT CTSSHGLASTDTQYF
. TRBJ2-2 TRBV10-1 13 . TGCGCCAGCAGTGAGGGGTATACCGGGGAGCTGTTTTTT CASSEGYTGELFF
. TRBJ2-7 TRBV28 14 . TGTGCCAGCAGTACTCTCGAGGGCACCTACGAGCAGTACTTC CASSTLEGTYEQYF
. TRBJ2-2 TRBV10-1 14 . TGCGCCAGCAGTGAGCAGGGATACACCGGGGAGCTGTTTTTT CASSEQGYTGELFF
. TRBJ2-3 TRBV5-4 15 . TGTGCCAGCAGCTTGGGGGGGATAGGCACAGATACGCAGTATTTT CASSLGGIGTDTQYF